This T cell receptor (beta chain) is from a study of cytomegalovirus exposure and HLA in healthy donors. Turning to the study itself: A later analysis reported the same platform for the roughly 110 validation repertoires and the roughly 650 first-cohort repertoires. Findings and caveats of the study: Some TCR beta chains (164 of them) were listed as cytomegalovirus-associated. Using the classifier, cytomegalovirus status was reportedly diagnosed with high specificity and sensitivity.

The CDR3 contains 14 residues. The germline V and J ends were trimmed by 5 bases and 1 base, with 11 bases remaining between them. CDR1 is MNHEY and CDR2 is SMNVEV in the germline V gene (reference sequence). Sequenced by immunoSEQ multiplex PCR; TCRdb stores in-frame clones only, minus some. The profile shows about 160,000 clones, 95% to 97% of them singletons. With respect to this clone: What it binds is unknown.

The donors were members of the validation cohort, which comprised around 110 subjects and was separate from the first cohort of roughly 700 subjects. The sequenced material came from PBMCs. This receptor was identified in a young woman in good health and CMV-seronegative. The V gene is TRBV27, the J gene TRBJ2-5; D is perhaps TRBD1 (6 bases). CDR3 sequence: CASSPDRFQETQYF. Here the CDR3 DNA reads TGTGCCAGCAGTCCCGACAGGTTCCAAGAGACCCAGTACTTC.